Listed below are T cell receptor beta chains from one sample, sequenced in a study of CD8+CD57+ T cells in acquired aplastic anemia. Each CDR3 protein is one row after TCRdb ran MiXCR on the reads. The sample lists 150,000 to 200,000 distinct CDR3 sequences, 63% seen once, with 35% to 50% in the top ten. Material: sorted CD4+, CD8+, or CD8+CD57+ T cells (not recorded which) from PBMCs. The receptors were sampled from a human donor in good health. Both conserved end residues are part of each CDR3. A D gene is named only where the DNA matches it firmly. Clone size is stated in some rows and not others, as once, few, many or a class when expanded.

D	V	J	size	DNA	CDR3
NA	TRBV7-9	TRBJ2-5	NA	TGTGCCAGCAGCTTAATGGGGGGTACTCAAGAGACCCAGTACTTC	CASSLMGGTQETQYF
NA	TRBV12-3/TRBV12-4	TRBJ1-5	NA	TGTGCCAGCAGTTTTAATCAGCCCCAGCATTTT	CASSFNQPQHF
TRBD1	TRBV24-1	TRBJ1-1	NA	TGTGCCACCAGAGGACAGGGCCCGAACACTGAAGCTTTCTTT	CATRGQGPNTEAFF
TRBD1	TRBV6-1	TRBJ2-3	NA	TGTGCCAGCAGTTACTTAACAGGGGGCGTCACAGATACGCAGTATTTT	CASSYLTGGVTDTQYF
NA	TRBV6-1	TRBJ2-7	once	TGTGCCAGCAGTGACAGGACAGCAAGCTACGAGCAGTACTTC	CASSDRTASYEQYF
NA	TRBV2	TRBJ1-2	NA	TGTGCCAGCAGGTTAATTCAGACCAATGGCTACACCTTC	CASRLIQTNGYTF
TRBD1	TRBV10-3	TRBJ2-7	NA	TGTGCCATCAGTGAGACGCCCGGGACAGGGGGCGACGAGCAGTACTTC	CAISETPGTGGDEQYF
TRBD2	TRBV24-1	TRBJ2-5	NA	TGTGCCACCAGTGACAGACTAGCGGGAGAGGAGACCCAGTACTTC	CATSDRLAGEETQYF
NA	TRBV20-1	TRBJ1-3	few	TGCAGTGCTAGAAAGTACAGGGCTGGAAACACCATATATTTT	CSARKYRAGNTIYF
NA	TRBV20-1	TRBJ2-2	NA	TGCAGTGCCCGGAGGCCTACCGGGGAGCTGTTTTTT	CSARRPTGELFF
TRBD1	TRBV7-6	TRBJ2-7	NA	TGTGCCAGCAGCTCGACAGGGGTCGAGCAGTACTTC	CASSSTGVEQYF
NA	TRBV7-6	TRBJ1-1	few	TGTGCCAGCAGCCCAACGGGAGGGGACACTGAAGCTTTCTTT	CASSPTGGDTEAFF
NA	TRBV7-9	TRBJ1-2	many	TGTGCCAGCAGCTTAATTTCGGGGGATGGCTACACCTTC	CASSLISGDGYTF
NA	TRBV24-1	TRBJ1-5	NA	TGTGCCACCAGTAGTGGGTACCAAGAGACCCAGCATTTT	CATSSGYQETQHF
NA	TRBV12-3/TRBV12-4	TRBJ2-2	few	TGTGCCAGCCGCCGTGGGGTGAACACCGGGGAGCTGTTTTTT	CASRRGVNTGELFF
TRBD1	TRBV5-1	TRBJ1-3	few	TGCGCCAGCAGCTTGGGATCGGACAGGGCTGGAAACACCATATATTTT	CASSLGSDRAGNTIYF
TRBD1	TRBV5-5	TRBJ1-1	few	TGTGCCAGCAGCTCGACAGGGGCAGGGTACATGAACACTGAAGCTTTCTTT	CASSSTGAGYMNTEAFF
TRBD1	TRBV9	TRBJ2-3	many	TGTGCCAGCAGCGTAGAGGGGGCTGCTACTGATACGCAGTATTTT	CASSVEGAATDTQYF
NA	TRBV2	TRBJ2-7	many	TGTGCCAGCTGTGACTTGGGGAAATATTGCGAGCAGTACTTC	CASCDLGKYCEQYF
TRBD1	TRBV2	TRBJ1-5	NA	TGTGCCAGCAGCACAGGGGCCCAGCCCCAGCATTTT	CASSTGAQPQHF
TRBD1	TRBV24-1	TRBJ2-3	few	TGTGCCACCAGTGCCAGGGGGCGTACAGATACGCAGTATTTT	CATSARGRTDTQYF
NA	TRBV24-1	TRBJ2-5	few	TGTGCCACCAGTGAGGCAGCGATGTACCAAGAGACCCAGTACTTC	CATSEAAMYQETQYF
NA	TRBV20-1	TRBJ2-5	few	TGCAGTGTTGTCCTTAGGGAGACCCAGTACTTC	CSVVLRETQYF
NA	TRBV7-6	TRBJ2-3	NA	TGTGCCAGAAGATTTGGCGGCACAGATACGCAGTATTTT	CARRFGGTDTQYF
TRBD1	TRBV24-1	TRBJ2-1	NA	TGTGCCACCAGCAACCGCGAGACAGGGTTCAATGAGCAGTTCTTC	CATSNRETGFNEQFF
NA	TRBV19	TRBJ2-5	NA	TGTGCCAGCCCAGGTGGGGGAGAGACCCAGTACTTC	CASPGGGETQYF
TRBD1	TRBV20-1	TRBJ1-2	once	TGCAGTGCTAGAGATATAGGACAGGTCTATGGCTACACCTTC	CSARDIGQVYGYTF
NA	TRBV20-1	TRBJ2-3	many	TGCAGTGCTCAGGGGCCCAGCGCCGATACGCAGTATTTT	CSAQGPSADTQYF
NA	TRBV12-3/TRBV12-4	TRBJ2-7	NA	TGTGCCAGCAGTCTCGGGGCGGACGAGCAGTACTTC	CASSLGADEQYF
TRBD1	TRBV25-1	TRBJ1-4	NA	TGTGCCAGCAGTGGGCAGACAGGGGGCGTAGATGAAAAACTGTTTTTT	CASSGQTGGVDEKLFF
NA	TRBV9	TRBJ2-7	NA	TGTGCCAGCAGCGTAGCCCCAACGACCACCTACGAGCAGTACTTC	CASSVAPTTTYEQYF
TRBD2	TRBV20-1	TRBJ2-1	NA	TGCAGTGCTCCCGGGACTAGCGGCTACAATGAGCAGTTCTTC	CSAPGTSGYNEQFF
NA	TRBV2	TRBJ2-5	NA	TGTGCCAGCAGTCCCCCAGACGGAATAGAGCCCCAGTACTTC	CASSPPDGIEPQYF
TRBD1	TRBV6-2/TRBV6-3	TRBJ2-5	many	TGTGCCAGCAGTTACTCGGGGACAGTGCCTTTGGACCAAGAGACCCAGTACTTC	CASSYSGTVPLDQETQYF
NA	TRBV4-2	TRBJ2-6	NA	TGTGCCAGCAGCCAAGATGGGGGGTATGGGGCCAACGTCCTGACTTTC	CASSQDGGYGANVLTF
NA	TRBV20-1	TRBJ2-7	NA	TGCAGTGCTAGGGCAGGGGCTGTCTACGAGCAGTACTTC	CSARAGAVYEQYF
TRBD1	TRBV7-9	TRBJ1-3	few	TGTGCCAGCAGCTTAGCCTCCCCCAGGGGGGACACCATATATTTT	CASSLASPRGDTIYF
TRBD2	TRBV20-1	TRBJ2-1	NA	TGCAGTGCTAGGTGGACTAGCGGACACAATGAGCAGTTCTTC	CSARWTSGHNEQFF
NA	TRBV7-3	TRBJ1-1	NA	TGTGCCAGCAGCTCCCCCGGCACTGAAGCTTTCTTT	CASSSPGTEAFF
NA	TRBV11-3	TRBJ2-5	NA	TGTGCCAGCAGCTTACACAGCCAAGAGACCCAGTACTTC	CASSLHSQETQYF